A selection of T cell receptor beta chains follows, all from one sample in a study of blood T cell repertoires in COVID-19. The repertoire was sequenced with immunoSEQ multiplex PCR; TCRdb's copy has only in-frame clones and lacks some. This sample has roughly 380,000 clones, with 70% to 90% found just once. The sequenced sample was peripheral blood. These TCRs come from a woman in her 40s with COVID-19, enrolled during active disease. CDR3s include the opening cysteine and the closing phenylalanine or tryptophan. The order of the fields is J gene, V gene, clone size, D gene, CDR3 protein, CDR3 DNA. The D gene is left open where the match is weak. Size tells how often a clone was seen (once, few, many) or the class of an expanded clone, and some rows leave it out.

J: TRBJ2-3; V: TRBV27; size: -; D: TRBD2; CDR3: CASSSSRGLGKLFSTDTQYF; DNA: TGTGCCAGCAGTTCATCCCGCGGACTAGGCAAACTATTTAGCACAGATACGCAGTATTTT
J: TRBJ2-7; V: TRBV27; size: -; D: TRBD2; CDR3: CASSLTSGGTAGEQYF; DNA: TGTGCCAGCAGTTTAACTAGCGGGGGCACGGCGGGCGAGCAGTACTTC
J: TRBJ1-5; V: TRBV24-1; size: -; D: -; CDR3: CAIGPGDSNQPQHF; DNA: TGTGCCATCGGACCAGGGGATAGCAATCAGCCCCAGCATTTT
J: TRBJ2-2; V: TRBV6-2/TRBV6-3; size: -; D: -; CDR3: CASSPTGSTGELFF; DNA: TGTGCCAGCAGCCCCACGGGGTCCACCGGGGAGCTGTTTTTT
J: TRBJ2-5; V: TRBV2; size: once; D: TRBD2; CDR3: CASTPTGGLETQYF; DNA: TGTGCCAGCACACCCACGGGGGGGTTGGAGACCCAGTACTTC
J: TRBJ1-5; V: TRBV4-1; size: few; D: -; CDR3: CASSQEGGNQPQHF; DNA: TGCGCCAGCAGCCAAGAGGGGGGAAATCAGCCCCAGCATTTT
J: TRBJ2-5; V: TRBV4-2; size: -; D: TRBD2; CDR3: CASSQVGTSGIETQYF; DNA: TGTGCCAGCAGCCAAGTTGGGACTAGCGGGATAGAGACCCAGTACTTC
J: TRBJ1-6; V: TRBV30; size: once; D: -; CDR3: CAWSGRGSYNSPLHF; DNA: TGTGCCTGGAGTGGCCGGGGCTCCTATAATTCACCCCTCCACTTT
J: TRBJ2-5; V: TRBV5-4; size: -; D: -; CDR3: CASHVDPWGEETQYF; DNA: TGTGCCAGCCACGTCGACCCTTGGGGGGAAGAGACCCAGTACTTC
J: TRBJ1-3; V: TRBV9; size: -; D: TRBD1; CDR3: CASSAVGQGAAGNTIYF; DNA: TGTGCCAGCAGCGCCGTGGGACAGGGGGCGGCGGGAAACACCATATATTTT
J: TRBJ2-1; V: TRBV7-9; size: -; D: TRBD2; CDR3: CASSLAAGAWGDEQFF; DNA: TGTGCCAGCAGCTTAGCGGCGGGAGCCTGGGGGGATGAGCAGTTCTTC
J: TRBJ2-1; V: TRBV29-1; size: -; D: TRBD1; CDR3: CSGRDRRRNEQFF; DNA: TGCAGCGGCCGGGACAGACGTCGAAATGAGCAGTTCTTC
J: TRBJ1-1; V: TRBV10-3; size: -; D: TRBD1; CDR3: CAISEGQGRMNTEAFF; DNA: TGTGCCATCAGTGAGGGACAGGGAAGGATGAACACTGAAGCTTTCTTT
J: TRBJ2-3; V: TRBV28; size: -; D: TRBD2; CDR3: CASSPAGREGTDTQYF; DNA: TGTGCCAGCAGTCCCGCGGGGCGGGAGGGCACAGATACGCAGTATTTT
J: TRBJ2-1; V: TRBV21-1; size: -; D: -; CDR3: CASSRSRSSYNEQFF; DNA: TGTGCCAGCAGCAGGAGCCGGAGCTCCTACAATGAGCAGTTCTTC
J: TRBJ1-2; V: TRBV4-3; size: -; D: -; CDR3: CASSQVTSYGYTF; DNA: TGCGCCAGCAGCCAAGTAACGAGTTATGGCTACACCTTC
J: TRBJ1-1; V: TRBV30; size: -; D: -; CDR3: CAWSVYTGSEAFF; DNA: TGTGCCTGGAGTGTATATACAGGGTCTGAAGCTTTCTTT
J: TRBJ2-3; V: TRBV19; size: once; D: -; CDR3: CASQNRPSTDTQYF; DNA: TGTGCCAGCCAGAACAGGCCTAGCACAGATACGCAGTATTTT
J: TRBJ2-1; V: TRBV7-3; size: few; D: TRBD2; CDR3: CASSGPAGGRYNEQFF; DNA: TGTGCCAGCAGCGGACCAGCGGGGGGCCGATACAATGAGCAGTTCTTC
J: TRBJ1-3; V: TRBV28; size: once; D: -; CDR3: CASSFAGNTIYF; DNA: TGTGCCAGCAGTTTTGCGGGAAACACCATATATTTT
J: TRBJ1-4; V: TRBV11-2; size: few; D: -; CDR3: CASSLAGGSVEKLFF; DNA: TGTGCCAGCAGCTTAGCGGGGGGGTCGGTGGAAAAACTGTTTTTT
J: TRBJ2-4; V: TRBV28; size: -; D: -; CDR3: CASSSEILSATKNIQYF; DNA: TGTGCCAGCAGTTCCGAAATTTTGAGTGCAACCAAAAACATTCAGTACTTC
J: TRBJ1-2; V: TRBV15; size: -; D: -; CDR3: CATSRPEDWTVSWGNYGYTF; DNA: TGTGCCACCAGCAGACCTGAGGATTGGACAGTCTCCTGGGGCAACTATGGCTACACCTTC
J: TRBJ2-1; V: TRBV19; size: -; D: TRBD2; CDR3: CASSIPAGGYNEQFF; DNA: TGTGCCAGTAGTATTCCAGCGGGAGGCTACAATGAGCAGTTCTTC
J: TRBJ1-2; V: TRBV19; size: -; D: TRBD1; CDR3: CASRAGTGNNYGYTF; DNA: TGTGCCAGTAGGGCCGGGACAGGGAATAACTATGGCTACACCTTC
J: TRBJ1-2; V: TRBV28; size: -; D: TRBD1; CDR3: CASSPIFGTGRGYTF; DNA: TGTGCCAGCAGTCCGATATTCGGGACAGGGCGCGGCTACACCTTC
J: TRBJ2-2; V: TRBV18; size: -; D: -; CDR3: CASSLRDTNTGELFF; DNA: TGTGCCAGCTCACTCCGGGACACGAACACCGGGGAGCTGTTTTTT
J: TRBJ1-5; V: TRBV19; size: -; D: TRBD1; CDR3: CASSGGQGSNSNQPQHF; DNA: TGTGCCAGTAGTGGGGGACAGGGGTCGAATAGCAATCAGCCCCAGCATTTT
J: TRBJ1-1; V: TRBV7-9; size: -; D: TRBD1; CDR3: CASSRTGGAEAFF; DNA: TGTGCCAGCAGCCGGACAGGGGGCGCCGAAGCTTTCTTT
J: TRBJ2-1; V: TRBV9; size: -; D: TRBD2; CDR3: CASSVTTRGAYNEQFF; DNA: TGTGCCAGCAGCGTGACGACGCGGGGGGCCTACAATGAGCAGTTCTTC
J: TRBJ1-2; V: TRBV27; size: few; D: -; CDR3: CASSRGLRNYGYTF; DNA: TGTGCCAGCAGTCGGGGACTTCGTAACTATGGCTACACCTTC
J: TRBJ2-7; V: TRBV5-5; size: many; D: -; CDR3: CASSLALSSYEQYF; DNA: TGTGCCAGCAGCTTGGCCCTGAGCTCCTACGAGCAGTACTTC
J: TRBJ2-1; V: TRBV3-1/TRBV3-2; size: -; D: -; CDR3: CASSRSEGIGREQFF; DNA: TGTGCCAGCAGCCGGTCAGAGGGTATAGGTCGGGAGCAGTTCTTC
J: TRBJ2-3; V: TRBV5-1; size: once; D: TRBD1; CDR3: CASSLLSGIRGPDTQYF; DNA: TGCGCCAGCAGCTTGCTGAGCGGCATAAGGGGGCCAGATACGCAGTATTTT
J: TRBJ2-7; V: TRBV5-8; size: -; D: -; CDR3: CASSLVAGDEQYF; DNA: TGTGCCAGCAGCTTGGTCGCGGGTGACGAGCAGTACTTC
J: TRBJ1-2; V: TRBV30; size: -; D: -; CDR3: CAWSIPTGIGNYGYTF; DNA: TGTGCCTGGAGTATCCCCACAGGGATCGGTAACTATGGCTACACCTTC
J: TRBJ1-2; V: TRBV19; size: -; D: TRBD1; CDR3: CASRGDRGNYGYTF; DNA: TGTGCCAGTCGCGGGGACAGGGGCAACTATGGCTACACCTTC
J: TRBJ1-5; V: TRBV6-2/TRBV6-3; size: -; D: -; CDR3: CASSSNRVSNQPQHF; DNA: TGTGCCAGCAGTTCAAACAGGGTTAGCAATCAGCCCCAGCATTTT
J: TRBJ2-1; V: TRBV3-1/TRBV3-2; size: once; D: -; CDR3: CASRATGIYNEQFF; DNA: TGTGCCAGCAGGGCGACAGGTATTTACAATGAGCAGTTCTTC
J: TRBJ1-2; V: TRBV28; size: -; D: -; CDR3: CASSSPRAQRHGYTF; DNA: TGTGCCAGCAGTTCGCCCCGAGCCCAGCGGCATGGCTACACCTTC
J: TRBJ2-7; V: TRBV23-1; size: -; D: TRBD1; CDR3: CASSQSPGQGHSYEQYF; DNA: TGCGCCAGCAGTCAATCCCCGGGACAGGGGCATTCTTACGAGCAGTACTTC
J: TRBJ1-6; V: TRBV27; size: -; D: TRBD1; CDR3: CASSADRDNSPLHF; DNA: TGTGCCAGCAGTGCCGACAGGGATAATTCACCCCTCCACTTT
J: TRBJ2-7; V: TRBV7-9; size: -; D: -; CDR3: CASSLSLGRGREQYF; DNA: TGTGCCAGCAGCTTAAGTTTGGGCAGGGGAAGAGAGCAGTACTTC
J: TRBJ1-5; V: TRBV9; size: -; D: TRBD1; CDR3: CASSPGQGDSNQPQHF; DNA: TGTGCCAGCAGCCCGGGACAGGGGGATAGCAATCAGCCCCAGCATTTT
J: TRBJ2-7; V: TRBV14; size: -; D: -; CDR3: CASSQVGVREQYF; DNA: TGTGCCAGCAGCCAAGTAGGAGTGAGGGAGCAGTACTTC
J: TRBJ1-3; V: TRBV6-5; size: -; D: -; CDR3: CASSPLQTGNTIYF; DNA: TGTGCCAGCAGCCCACTCCAAACTGGAAACACCATATATTTT
J: TRBJ1-6; V: TRBV15; size: once; D: TRBD1; CDR3: CATSRAGTVSRIQPLHF; DNA: TGTGCCACCAGCAGAGCTGGGACAGTCTCTAGGATTCAACCCCTCCACTTT
J: TRBJ2-7; V: TRBV2; size: -; D: -; CDR3: CASFRWGEPYEQYF; DNA: TGTGCCAGCTTTAGGTGGGGGGAACCCTACGAGCAGTACTTC
J: TRBJ1-5; V: TRBV24-1; size: -; D: -; CDR3: CATSDPGGNQPQHF; DNA: TGTGCCACCAGTGATCCAGGGGGCAATCAGCCCCAGCATTTT
J: TRBJ2-7; V: TRBV28; size: once; D: TRBD2; CDR3: CASSLTSGSYEQYF; DNA: TGTGCCAGCAGTCTGACTAGCGGGAGCTACGAGCAGTACTTC
J: TRBJ1-3; V: TRBV11-2; size: -; D: -; CDR3: CASSLSLLPGGNTIYF; DNA: TGTGCCAGCAGCTTATCCCTTTTGCCCGGTGGAAACACCATATATTTT